What follows are 24 T cell receptor beta chains derived from one specimen sequenced in a study of T cells after yellow fever vaccination. TCRdb itself ran the 5' RACE reads through MiXCR, one entry per CDR3 protein. Of 450,000 to 550,000 distinct CDR3 sequences listed, less than 25% are singletons. The starting material was PBMCs, obtained roughly 20 days after the first yellow fever vaccination. The receptor source for this set is a man younger than 30 who received the YFV17D yellow fever vaccine.

The rearrangement uses TRBV20-1 and TRBJ2-7; D unresolved. Germline V gives CDR1 DFQATT, CDR2 SNEGSKA (reference sequence). V lost 1 base and J 0 bases, leaving 7 bases between the germline ends. The CDR3 is made up of 13 amino acids. In DNA, the CDR3 is TGCAGTGCTAGAGTCCCGGGCTCCTACGAGCAGTACTTC. This gives the protein CSARVPGSYEQYF.

The gene calls are TRBV4-1 and TRBJ1-2, with unresolved D. CDR1 is MGHRA, CDR2 YSYEKL, per germline. The CDR3 runs 16 residues. V was shortened by 0 bases and J by 5 bases, with 16 bases between the two germline ends. CDR3 nucleotide sequence: TGCGCCAGCAGCCAAGAAGGGATAGAGGGCCCTTATGGCTACACCTTC. It specifies CASSQEGIEGPYGYTF.

This clonotype was seen more than once but under ten times. The chain combines TRBV5-4 with TRBJ2-7; 10 bases align to TRBD2. The V gene end was trimmed by 2 bases and the J gene end by 2 bases; junction bases not matched to a gene: 10. From germline, CDR1 is SGHNT and CDR2 YYREEE (reference sequence). The CDR3 loop spans 17 amino acids. CDR3 sequence: CASSFMRRTSGTYEQYF. The DNA of the CDR3 is TGTGCCAGCAGCTTTATGAGGAGGACTAGCGGAACCTACGAGCAGTACTTC. The full variable domain, with the rest looked up from reference TRBV5-4 and TRBJ2-7, is ETGVTQSPTHLIKTRGQQVTLRCSSQSGHNTVSWYQQALGQGPQFIFQYYREEENGRGNFPPRFSGLQFPNYSSELNVNALELDDSALYLCASSFMRRTSGTYEQYFGPGTRLTVT.

This clonotype was picked up a small number of times. The chain joins TRBV7-2 to TRBJ2-7; no definite D call. The CDR3 is 17 residues long. The germline V and J ends were trimmed by 1 base and 0 bases, with 16 bases remaining between them. Germline assignment: CDR1 SGHTA and CDR2 FQGNSA. As DNA, the CDR3 is TGTGCCAGCAGCTTAGGACCCCTCTTAGGCCCCTCCTACGAGCAGTACTTC. Protein sequence: CASSLGPLLGPSYEQYF.

This chain joins TRBV13 and TRBJ2-7; possible D gene TRBD2, 5 bases. The CDR3 covers 12 residues. Trimming pared 1 base from V and 12 bases from J, leaving 13 bases between. Germline V lookup: CDR1 PRHDT, CDR2 FYEKMQ (reference sequence). CDR3 sequence: CASSLAGGRGYF. CDR3 in DNA: TGTGCCAGCAGCTTAGCAGGAGGACGGGGGTACTTC.

The CDR3, as DNA: TGTGCCAGCAGCGCCAGGGGTTTTAATCAGCCCCAGCATTTT. This gives the protein CASSARGFNQPQHF. The V call is TRBV9, the J call TRBJ1-5, with D possibly TRBD1 on 6 matching bases. From germline, CDR1 is SGDLS and CDR2 YYNGEE. Deletions cut 3 bases from V and 4 bases from J, with 11 bases between. CDR3 size: 14 residues.

CDR3 protein: CASSLAGDRSSGANVLTF. CDR3 coding DNA: TGTGCCAGCAGCTTAGCGGGGGACAGGTCGTCTGGGGCCAACGTCCTGACTTTC. The chain has TRBV11-1 and TRBJ2-6, with 8 bases matching TRBD1. The CDR3 consists of 18 residues. Germline V gives CDR1 SGHAT, CDR2 FQDESV (reference sequence). V gave up 0 bases and J gave up 1 base; unmatched junction bases: 5.

This clonotype has just a few counts. In nucleotides, the CDR3 is TGTGCCATCAGGGGGAATTCTGAAGCTTTCTTT. Protein product: CAIRGNSEAFF. This sequence joins TRBV10-3 and TRBJ1-1; D is unresolved. Germline-derived CDR1 and CDR2 are ENHRY and SYGVKD. The CDR3 is made up of 11 amino acids. V was trimmed by 6 bases and J by 6 bases, leaving 8 bases between them.

The rearrangement joins TRBV28 to TRBJ2-4, with D unresolved. Trimming removed 3 bases from V and 0 bases from J, with 9 bases in between. This CDR3 spans 15 amino acids. Germline V gene lookup returns CDR1 MDHEN and CDR2 SYDVKM. CDR3 region: CASSFNRLAKNIQYF. The CDR3 DNA reads as TGTGCCAGCAGTTTTAACCGTCTAGCCAAAAACATTCAGTACTTC.

This clonotype was seen more than once but under ten times. This rearrangement joins TRBV29-1 to TRBJ2-1; 8 bases match TRBD2. Germline V gene data show CDR1 as SQVTM and CDR2 as ANQGSEA. V shed 1 base, J shed 7 bases, and the junction held 6 bases outside the gene matches. The CDR3 spans 14 residues. CDR3 region: CSVEVAGGGNEQFF. The CDR3 nucleotides read TGCAGCGTTGAAGTGGCGGGGGGAGGGAATGAGCAGTTCTTC.

This clonotype was detected ten times or more. This chain links TRBV3-1 with TRBJ2-5; tentative D call: TRBD1 (5 bases). The germline V gene encodes CDR1 LGHDT and CDR2 YNNKEL (reference sequence). V lost 3 bases, J lost 6 bases, and 20 bases lay in between. The CDR3 runs 16 residues. The CDR3 here is CASSHRTRAGLKTQYF. CDR3 bases: TGTGCCAGCAGCCATCGGACGCGTGCAGGGTTGAAGACCCAGTACTTC.

The J gene is TRBJ1-6, the V gene TRBV6-1, with D tentatively TRBD1 (5 bases). The germline V and J ends were trimmed by 7 bases and 5 bases, with 18 bases remaining between them. The CDR3 is made up of 16 amino acids. Germline assignment: CDR1 MNHNS and CDR2 SASEGT. The CDR3: CASNNNPGLNNSPLHF. Here the CDR3 DNA reads TGTGCCAGCAACAACAATCCGGGACTGAATAATTCACCCCTCCACTTT.

V usage is TRBV5-1 and J usage is TRBJ2-7; TRBD1 or TRBD2 may be the D gene (5 bases each). Trimming removed 5 bases at V and 0 bases at J, with 12 bases between. Germline V gene lookup returns CDR1 SGHRS and CDR2 YFSETQ. This CDR3 has 14 residues. The CDR3 DNA reads as TGCGCCAGCAGACCGGGACCCAGCTCCTACGAGCAGTACTTC. Residues: CASRPGPSSYEQYF.

The rearrangement joins TRBV12-3 or TRBV12-4 to TRBJ1-2; no clear D. Trimming left V 6 bases short and J 4 bases short, with 9 bases between. The length of the CDR3 is 12 residues. CDR3 region: CASSSIPYGYTF. In DNA form, the CDR3 reads TGTGCCAGCAGCTCTATCCCCTATGGCTACACCTTC.

This clonotype was seen many times. The chain recombines TRBV9 with TRBJ2-4; either TRBD1 or TRBD2 may fit D (5 bases each). The CDR3 is 14 amino acids. Looked up from germline, CDR1 is SGDLS and CDR2 is YYNGEE. Trimming took off 2 bases at V and 10 bases at J, with 16 bases between the two ends. The CDR3 sequence is CASSVSGPSAIQYF. Written as DNA, the CDR3 is TGTGCCAGCAGCGTGTCGGGACCCTCGGCGATTCAGTACTTC.

The chain carries TRBV4-3 and TRBJ1-1; D is unclear. V lost 7 bases and J 1 base, leaving 7 bases between the germline ends. CDR3 length equals 12 residues. The V gene's germline CDR1 is LGHNA and CDR2 YSLEER. The CDR3: CASTDRNTEAFF. CDR3 bases: TGCGCCAGCACCGATCGGAACACTGAAGCTTTCTTT.

V usage is TRBV5-4 and J usage is TRBJ2-5; 12 bases are shared with TRBD2. The CDR3 is 16 amino acids. Trimming at V came to 3 bases and at J to 5 bases, leaving 8 bases not matched to a gene. Germline V lookup: CDR1 SGHNT, CDR2 YYREEE (reference sequence). DNA for the CDR3: TGTGCCAGCAGCTCTCTAGCGGGGGGGTCCATGGAGACCCAGTACTTC. It encodes CASSSLAGGSMETQYF.

As for this clonotype: The germline gene is not matched at one end of the junction; a read error may be the cause. The chain is built from TRBV2 and TRBJ2-4, with D possibly matching TRBD1 (5 bases). Germline V CDR1 and CDR2: SNHLY, FYNNEI. The CDR3 has 15 amino acids. The CDR3 protein is CASSEARKGADILYF. The DNA of the CDR3 is TGTGCCAGCAGTGAAGCTCGCAAGGGTGCGGACATTCTGTACTTC.

In this sample, this clonotype turned up a few times. The chain uses TRBV20-1 and TRBJ2-1, with D possibly being TRBD2 (5 bases). Deletions cut 1 base from V and 5 bases from J, with 12 bases between. The CDR3 has 14 amino acids. In germline, CDR1 is DFQATT, CDR2 SNEGSKA (reference sequence). CDR3 protein: CSARVFQRDNEQFF. CDR3 nucleotides: TGCAGTGCTAGAGTCTTCCAGAGGGACAATGAGCAGTTCTTC.

There are a few counts of this clonotype. The rearrangement links TRBV20-1 to TRBJ2-1, with D perhaps matching TRBD1 (6 bases). V was shortened by 7 bases and J by 2 bases, with 18 bases between the two germline ends. This CDR3 has 15 residues. Germline lookup yields CDR1 DFQATT and CDR2 SNEGSKA (reference sequence). This chain's CDR3 is CSGARYRVAYNEQFF. CDR3 DNA sequence: TGCAGTGGCGCCCGGTACAGGGTCGCCTACAATGAGCAGTTCTTC.

The chain links TRBV9 to TRBJ2-5; possible D gene TRBD1, 5 bases. Germline values: CDR1 SGDLS, CDR2 YYNGEE. V was cut by 7 bases and J by 3 bases, with 10 bases left in between. The CDR3 extends over 12 amino acids. The CDR3 DNA reads TGTGCCAGCGGGTCCAGGGAAGAGACCCAGTACTTC. This gives the protein CASGSREETQYF.

This clonotype was found a few times. V and J are TRBV28 and TRBJ1-2; possibly TRBD1 for D (6 bases). Germline values: CDR1 MDHEN, CDR2 SYDVKM. The V and J ends lost 5 bases and 4 bases respectively, with 14 bases between them. The CDR3 contains 14 residues. For the CDR3, the DNA is TGTGCCAGCAGTGAACAGGGCCGGAGCTATGGCTACACCTTC. It specifies CASSEQGRSYGYTF.

This clonotype was counted a few times. This chain links TRBV18 with TRBJ2-7; 11 bases match TRBD1. The germline gives CDR1 KGHSH, CDR2 LQKENI. CDR3 length equals 16 residues. V trimming: 2 bases; J trimming: 0 bases; junction bases outside the gene matches: 3. The CDR3 sequence is CASSPSGTGGSYEQYF. The CDR3 nucleotides read TGTGCCAGCTCACCATCGGGGACAGGGGGCTCCTACGAGCAGTACTTC.

The chain recombines TRBV3-1 with TRBJ1-1; D gene ambiguous. The germline V gene encodes CDR1 LGHDT and CDR2 YNNKEL (reference sequence). Between the trimmed V and J ends, which lost 2 bases and 1 base, there was a span of 11 bases. The CDR3 is 15 residues long. CDR3 sequence: CASSQTGLGNTEAFF. For the CDR3, the DNA is TGTGCCAGCAGCCAAACGGGGTTGGGGAACACTGAAGCTTTCTTT.